This T cell receptor beta chain is drawn from a study of T cells in Graves' hyperthyroidism and ophthalmopathy. Ophthalmopathy patients had Clinical Activity Score at least 3, NOSPECS grade at least 4, duration under 3 months. Patients were excluded because of uncontrolled infection, other autoimmune disease, pregnancy or lactation. Cells are PBMCs isolated from around 9.4 ml of fresh blood. This clonotype has a count of ten or more. V lost 4 bases, J lost 6 bases, and 19 bases lay in between. The CDR3 consists of 15 residues. CDR1 and CDR2 from the germline V gene are MNHNS and SASEGT. TCR beta CDR3 regions were amplified from RNA. HTBI primers were employed in a first-round RT-PCR of the TCR CDR3. TCRdb re-derived calls from the multiplex PCR reads in MiXCR, one entry per CDR3 protein. The top ten clones hold about 4% of a sample with hundreds of thousands of distinct CDR3 sequences, around 15% of them seen once.

The sequencing sample was made of blood. This rearrangement joins TRBV6-1 to TRBJ2-7; D remains ambiguous. This receptor was obtained from a woman aged 40-49 years with Graves' ophthalmopathy. The CDR3 loop is CASSVTPYNYGEQYF. Written as DNA, the CDR3 is TGTGCCAGCAGTGTTACCCCCTACAACTATGGCGAGCAGTACTTC.